Following are 19 T cell receptor beta chains from one sample sequenced in a study of T cells after somatic rescue of genetic block. Profiled with immunoSEQ multiplex PCR; TCRdb holds only in-frame clones, not every one. The top ten clones hold about 3% of a sample with about 67,000 clones, around 90% of them seen once. Sequencing input: peripheral blood mononuclear cells (PBMCs). The receptors here all came from a man aged 35-49 years.

The V gene is TRBV28, the J gene TRBJ2-7; 9 bases map to TRBD2. The CDR3 is 16 residues long. Germline values: CDR1 MDHEN, CDR2 SYDVKM. V lost 3 bases and J lost 4; bases outside the gene matches: 10. Here the CDR3 DNA reads TGTGCCAGCAGTTTCACCGTAGCGGGAGCACAATACGAGCAGTACTTC. Its protein product is CASSFTVAGAQYEQYF.

Only one count was recorded for this clone. The chain uses TRBV5-1 and TRBJ1-3, with a weak D call TRBD1 (5 bases). Germline assignment: CDR1 SGHRS and CDR2 YFSETQ. CDR3 length: 14 amino acids. The germline V and J ends were trimmed by 7 bases and 0 bases, with 11 bases remaining between them. The CDR3 protein is CASSGADSGNTIYF. Here the CDR3 DNA reads TGCGCCAGCTCCGGGGCCGACTCTGGAAACACCATATATTTT.

This chain joins TRBV5-5 and TRBJ2-1; 10 nucleotides match TRBD2. Germline V gene lookup returns CDR1 SGHKS and CDR2 YYEKEE (reference sequence). The CDR3 is 13 amino acids. V shed 3 bases and J 9 bases; nucleotides not matched to a gene: 3. The DNA of the CDR3 is TGTGCCAGCAGCTGGCTAGCGGGGGCTGAGCAGTTCTTC. This codes for CASSWLAGAEQFF.

V and J are TRBV29-1 and TRBJ1-2; D is unclear. V was cut by 3 bases and J by 4 bases, with 12 bases left in between. CDR3 size: 13 residues. The germline V gene has CDR1 SQVTM and CDR2 ANQGSEA. The CDR3 loop reads CSVEGGIVYGYTF. The CDR3, as DNA: TGCAGCGTTGAGGGCGGGATCGTCTATGGCTACACCTTC.

The table lists this clone with a count of one. The chain is built from TRBV4-1 and TRBJ1-2; 9 bases agree with TRBD1. This CDR3 has 17 residues. Trimming removed 1 base from V and 0 bases from J; junction bases left unmatched: 6. Germline assignment: CDR1 MGHRA and CDR2 YSYEKL. This chain's CDR3 is CASSQVRDRASNYGYTF. The CDR3 region has the DNA TGCGCCAGCAGCCAAGTCCGGGACAGGGCTTCTAACTATGGCTACACCTTC.

This clone was counted only a few times. The CDR3 reads CASAGGQDHNEQFF. The CDR3 bases are TGTGCCAGCGCTGGGGGACAGGATCACAATGAGCAGTTCTTC. The genes are TRBV7-9 and TRBJ2-1; 8 bases map to TRBD1. Germline V gene data show CDR1 as SEHNR and CDR2 as FQNEAQ (reference sequence). Germline trimming cut 8 bases from V and 5 bases from J; bases unmatched to any gene: 8. This CDR3 is 14 amino acids long.

J is TRBJ2-1 and V is TRBV7-8; 9 bases align to TRBD2. Germline V gives CDR1 SGHVS, CDR2 FQNEAQ. CDR3 length: 16 residues. The ends lost 1 base at V and 9 bases at J; junction bases unmatched: 10. CDR3 coding DNA: TGTGCCAGCAGCTTAGAGGCGGGACTAGCCCGGGCTGAGCAGTTCTTC. This sequence encodes CASSLEAGLARAEQFF. Full variable domain (remainder filled in from reference TRBV7-8 and TRBJ2-1): GAGVSQSPRYKVAKRGQDVALRCDPISGHVSLFWYQQALGQGPEFLTYFQNEAQLDKSGLPSDRFFAERPEGSVSTLKIQRTQQEDSAVYLCASSLEAGLARAEQFFGPGTRLTVL.

The rearrangement links TRBV5-5 to TRBJ2-7; 12 bases line up with TRBD1. There are 20 residues in the CDR3. Germline V gene sequence: CDR1 SGHKS, CDR2 YYEKEE (reference sequence). V shed 3 bases and J 6 bases; nucleotides not matched to a gene: 22. The CDR3 DNA follows: TGTGCCAGCAGCTCGGTTACCGGGACAGGGGGCACTTACGGCCCTCTCGAGCAGTACTTC. Residues: CASSSVTGTGGTYGPLEQYF.

The chain combines TRBV7-9 with TRBJ1-1, with D possibly being TRBD1 (5 bases). The CDR3 runs to 12 residues. V lost 6 bases to trimming and J lost 4 bases, with 9 bases between them. Germline lookup yields CDR1 SEHNR and CDR2 FQNEAQ (reference sequence). The CDR3 sequence is CASRGRGTEAFF. CDR3 sequence (DNA): TGTGCCAGCAGGGGGCGGGGCACTGAAGCTTTCTTT.

The rearrangement links TRBV5-1 to TRBJ2-7; 11 bases fit TRBD2. V lost 4 bases to trimming and J lost 3 bases; unmatched junction nucleotides: 6. Looked up from germline, CDR1 is SGHRS and CDR2 is YFSETQ. The CDR3 consists of 15 residues. CDR3 DNA sequence: TGCGCCAGCAGCCCGGATGGGACTAGCGGCTACGAGCAGTACTTC. Its translation is CASSPDGTSGYEQYF.

The rearrangement joins TRBV4-1 to TRBJ1-1, with no clear D. This CDR3 has 13 residues. Trimming removed 4 bases from V and 1 base from J, with 7 bases in between. Germline CDR1 reads MGHRA; CDR2 reads YSYEKL. CDR3 coding DNA: TGCGCCAGCAGCCCCCGAGAGAACACTGAAGCTTTCTTT. This translates into CASSPRENTEAFF.

The rearrangement joins TRBV7-8 to TRBJ2-3; D is undetermined. Germline loops: CDR1 SGHVS, CDR2 FQNEAQ. Trimming cost V 4 bases and J 5 bases, with 16 bases left between them. This CDR3 is built from 15 residues. CDR3 coding DNA: TGTGCCAGCAGCTACGGGTTTATCTTTGGAGATACGCAGTATTTT. Its translation: CASSYGFIFGDTQYF.

This clone was seen just once. This chain links TRBV5-1 with TRBJ2-1; D is unresolved. The CDR3 extends over 11 amino acids. Trimming stripped 5 bases from V and 5 bases from J, with 5 bases between. Per the germline V gene, CDR1 is SGHRS and CDR2 is YFSETQ. The CDR3 reads CASREDNEQFF. Here the CDR3 DNA reads TGCGCCAGCAGAGAGGACAATGAGCAGTTCTTC.

This sequence joins TRBV7-9 and TRBJ2-7; TRBD1 is a possible D gene (6 bases). CDR1 and CDR2 from the germline V gene are SEHNR and FQNEAQ (reference sequence). Trimming removed 8 bases at V and 0 bases at J, with 8 bases between. This CDR3 has 12 residues. The CDR3: CASGGYSYEQYF. The CDR3, as DNA: TGTGCCAGCGGGGGCTACTCCTACGAGCAGTACTTC.

V gene TRBV2 combines with J gene TRBJ2-5; 9 bases are a match to TRBD1. Germline CDR1 reads SNHLY; CDR2 reads FYNNEI. V shed 8 bases, J shed 4 bases, and the junction held 11 bases outside the gene matches. The CDR3 sequence is 15 residues long. CDR3 in amino acids: CASLNRDRDSETQYF. The DNA of the CDR3 is TGTGCCAGCCTCAATAGGGACAGGGATTCAGAGACCCAGTACTTC. Supplemented by reference TRBV2 and TRBJ2-5, the full variable domain reads EPEVTQTPSHQVTQMGQEVILRCVPISNHLYFYWYRQILGQKVEFLVSFYNNEISEKSEIFDDQFSVERPDGSNFTLKIRSTKLEDSAMYFCASLNRDRDSETQYFGPGTRLLVL.

The chain combines TRBV28 with TRBJ1-1; D not certain. The CDR3 runs to 14 residues. Trimming took off 4 bases at V and 2 bases at J, with 11 bases between the two ends. Germline-derived CDR1 and CDR2 are MDHEN and SYDVKM. The CDR3 DNA reads TGTGCCAGCAGTTCCCCCGCCCTTAACACTGAAGCTTTCTTT. Its translation: CASSSPALNTEAFF.

This chain links TRBV6-6 with TRBJ2-7, with unresolved D. The CDR3 loop spans 13 amino acids. V was cut by 0 bases and J by 5 bases, with 8 bases left in between. Germline loops: CDR1 MNHNY, CDR2 SVGAGI (reference sequence). The CDR3, as DNA: TGTGCCAGCAGTTACTCGCACTCGAACGAGCAGTACTTC. As protein: CASSYSHSNEQYF.

The chain couples TRBV10-3 to TRBJ1-5; D is ambiguous. CDR1 is ENHRY and CDR2 is SYGVKD in the germline V gene. The CDR3 is 20 residues long. The ends were cut back, 0 bases at V and 0 bases at J, with 21 bases in the middle. This CDR3 is CAISESKTAGPLGSNQPQHF. DNA of the CDR3: TGTGCCATCAGTGAGTCGAAGACGGCAGGCCCCTTGGGTAGCAATCAGCCCCAGCATTTT.

The V gene is TRBV28, the J gene TRBJ2-5; 12 positions agree with TRBD2. Germline CDR1 MDHEN, CDR2 SYDVKM. The trim removed 2 bases at V and 1 base at J, leaving 2 bases unmatched. The length of the CDR3 is 16 residues. For the CDR3, the DNA is TGTGCCAGCAGTTTAAGGACTAGCGGGGTCCAAGAGACCCAGTACTTC. As protein: CASSLRTSGVQETQYF.